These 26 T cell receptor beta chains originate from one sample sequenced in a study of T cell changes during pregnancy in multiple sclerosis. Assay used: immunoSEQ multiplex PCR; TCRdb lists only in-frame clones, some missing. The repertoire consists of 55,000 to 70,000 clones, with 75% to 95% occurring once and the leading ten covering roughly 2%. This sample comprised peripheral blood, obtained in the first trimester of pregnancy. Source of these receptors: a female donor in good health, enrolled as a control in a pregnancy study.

The CDR3 sequence: CASSQENTGTGGVDTEAFF. The CDR3 DNA sequence: TGTGCCAGCAGCCAAGAAAATACCGGGACAGGGGGCGTGGACACTGAAGCTTTCTTT. The chain is built from TRBV4-2 and TRBJ1-1, with TRBD1 matching over 12 bases. With 0 bases clipped from V and 3 bases from J, the junction kept 11 bases outside the gene matches. Germline assignment: CDR1 LGHNA and CDR2 YNFKEQ. The CDR3 extends over 19 amino acids.

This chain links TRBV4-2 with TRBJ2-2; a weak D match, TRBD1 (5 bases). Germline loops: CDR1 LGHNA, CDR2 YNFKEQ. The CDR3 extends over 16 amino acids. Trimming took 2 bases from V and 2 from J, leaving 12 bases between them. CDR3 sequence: CASSQIQGSNTGELFF. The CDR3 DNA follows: TGTGCCAGCAGCCAAATTCAGGGAAGTAACACCGGGGAGCTGTTTTTT.

The CDR3 DNA reads as TGTGCCAGCAGAGGACAGAGCTCCTACAATGAGCAGTTCTTC. It translates to CASRGQSSYNEQFF. This chain links TRBV9 with TRBJ2-1, with D possibly being TRBD1 (6 bases). Germline CDR1 SGDLS, CDR2 YYNGEE. The CDR3 has 14 residues. Between the trimmed V and J ends, which lost 5 bases and 0 bases, there was a span of 9 bases.

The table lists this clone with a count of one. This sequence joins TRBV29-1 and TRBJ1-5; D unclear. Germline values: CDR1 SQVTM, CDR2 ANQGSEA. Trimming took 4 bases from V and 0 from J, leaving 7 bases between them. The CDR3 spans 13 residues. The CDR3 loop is CSVVTDSNQPQHF. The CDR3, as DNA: TGCAGCGTTGTTACAGATAGCAATCAGCCCCAGCATTTT.

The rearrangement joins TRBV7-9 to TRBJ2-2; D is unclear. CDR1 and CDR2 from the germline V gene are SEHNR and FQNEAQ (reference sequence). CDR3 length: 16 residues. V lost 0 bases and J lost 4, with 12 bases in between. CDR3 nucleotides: TGTGCCAGCAGCTTAGCCCTGGCATCGGGCACCGGGGAGCTGTTTTTT. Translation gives CASSLALASGTGELFF.

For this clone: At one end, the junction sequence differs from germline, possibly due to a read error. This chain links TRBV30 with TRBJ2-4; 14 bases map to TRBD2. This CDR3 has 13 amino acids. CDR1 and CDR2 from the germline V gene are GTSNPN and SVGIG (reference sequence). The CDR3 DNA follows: TGTGCCTGGAGTCTCGGACTAGCGGGGGGAAGGCACTTC. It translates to CAWSLGLAGGRHF.

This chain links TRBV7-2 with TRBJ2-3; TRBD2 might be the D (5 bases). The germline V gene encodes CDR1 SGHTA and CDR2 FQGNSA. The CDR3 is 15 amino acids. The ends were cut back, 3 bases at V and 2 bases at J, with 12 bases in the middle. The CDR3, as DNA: TGTGCCAGCAGCTTTTATGTGGGAGCCACAGATACGCAGTATTTT. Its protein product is CASSFYVGATDTQYF.

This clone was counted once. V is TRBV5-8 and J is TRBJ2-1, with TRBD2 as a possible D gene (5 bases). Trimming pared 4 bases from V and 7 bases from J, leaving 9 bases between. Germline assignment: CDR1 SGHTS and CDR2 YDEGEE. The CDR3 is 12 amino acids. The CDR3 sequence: CASSPWRNEQFF. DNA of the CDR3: TGTGCCAGCAGCCCTTGGAGGAATGAGCAGTTCTTC.

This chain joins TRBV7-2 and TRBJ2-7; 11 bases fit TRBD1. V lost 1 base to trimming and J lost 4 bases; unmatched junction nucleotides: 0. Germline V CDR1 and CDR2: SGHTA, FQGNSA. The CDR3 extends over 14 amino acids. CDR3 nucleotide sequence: TGTGCCAGCAGCTTAGGGGACAGGGGGTACGAGCAGTACTTC. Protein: CASSLGDRGYEQYF.

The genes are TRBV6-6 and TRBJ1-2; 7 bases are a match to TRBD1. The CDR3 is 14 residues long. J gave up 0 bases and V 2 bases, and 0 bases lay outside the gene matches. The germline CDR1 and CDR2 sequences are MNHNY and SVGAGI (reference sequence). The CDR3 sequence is CASSYDRANYGYTF. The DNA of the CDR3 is TGTGCCAGCAGTTACGACAGGGCTAACTATGGCTACACCTTC.

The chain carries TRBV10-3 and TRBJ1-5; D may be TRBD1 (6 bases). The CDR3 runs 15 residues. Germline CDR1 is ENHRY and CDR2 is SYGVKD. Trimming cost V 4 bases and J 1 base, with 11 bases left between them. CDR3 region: CAISGQVESNQPQHF. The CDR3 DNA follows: TGTGCCATCAGTGGACAGGTAGAAAGCAATCAGCCCCAGCATTTT.

The CDR3 DNA sequence: TGTGCCAGCAGTGATGGACAGATGATCTCTGGGGCCAACGTCCTGACTTTC. This encodes CASSDGQMISGANVLTF. The rearrangement links TRBV25-1 to TRBJ2-6; a possible D gene is TRBD1 (6 bases). Trimming removed 3 bases from V and 0 bases from J, with 12 bases in between. Germline V gene sequence: CDR1 MGHDK, CDR2 SYGVNS. The CDR3 consists of 17 residues.

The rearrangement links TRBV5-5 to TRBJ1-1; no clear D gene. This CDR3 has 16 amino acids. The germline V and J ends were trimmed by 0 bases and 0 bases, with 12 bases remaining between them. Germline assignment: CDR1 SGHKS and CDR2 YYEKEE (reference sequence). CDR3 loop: CASSLADSDLNTEAFF. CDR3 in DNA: TGTGCCAGCAGCTTGGCCGATTCAGACTTGAACACTGAAGCTTTCTTT.

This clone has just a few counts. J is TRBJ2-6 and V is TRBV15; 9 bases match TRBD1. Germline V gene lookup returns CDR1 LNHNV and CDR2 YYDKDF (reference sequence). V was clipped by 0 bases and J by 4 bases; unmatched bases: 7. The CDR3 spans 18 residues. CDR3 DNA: TGTGCCACCAGCAGAGAAGGGACAGGGAGCCCCGGGGCCAACGTCCTGACTTTC. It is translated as CATSREGTGSPGANVLTF.

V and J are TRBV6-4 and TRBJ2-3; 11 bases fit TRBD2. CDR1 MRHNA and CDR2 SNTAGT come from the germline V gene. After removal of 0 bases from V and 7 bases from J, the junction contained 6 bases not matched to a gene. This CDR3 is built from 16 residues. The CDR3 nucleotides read TGTGCCAGCAGTGACTCGAGTAGCGGGGGGGCGAATACGCAGTATTTT. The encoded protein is CASSDSSSGGANTQYF.

CDR3 nucleotide sequence: TGTGCCAGCAGCCGGGACAGGCTTAGCTACGAGCAGTACTTC. Translation: CASSRDRLSYEQYF. The chain has TRBV6-5 and TRBJ2-7; 8 positions match TRBD1. Looked up from germline, CDR1 is MNHEY and CDR2 is SVGAGI. The length of the CDR3 is 14 residues. Trimming took 6 bases from V and 3 from J; bases not matched to a gene: 7.

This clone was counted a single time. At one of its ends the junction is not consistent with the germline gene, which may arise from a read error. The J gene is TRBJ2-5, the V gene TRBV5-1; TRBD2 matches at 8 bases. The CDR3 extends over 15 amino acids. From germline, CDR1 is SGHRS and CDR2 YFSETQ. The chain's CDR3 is CASSPDSGVQGTQYF. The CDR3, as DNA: TGCGCCAGCAGCCCCGATAGCGGGGTTCAAGGGACCCAGTACTTC.

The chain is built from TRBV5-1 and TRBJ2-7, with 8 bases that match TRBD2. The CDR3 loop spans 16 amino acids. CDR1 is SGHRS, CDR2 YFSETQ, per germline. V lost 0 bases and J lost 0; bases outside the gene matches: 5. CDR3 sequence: CASSLAPAGDSYEQYF. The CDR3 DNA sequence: TGCGCCAGCAGCTTGGCTCCAGCGGGAGACTCCTACGAGCAGTACTTC.

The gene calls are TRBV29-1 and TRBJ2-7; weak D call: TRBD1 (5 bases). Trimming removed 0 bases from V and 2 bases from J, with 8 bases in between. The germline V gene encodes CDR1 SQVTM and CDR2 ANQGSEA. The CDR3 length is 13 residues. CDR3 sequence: CSVEEGAPYEQYF. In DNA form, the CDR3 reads TGCAGCGTTGAAGAAGGGGCACCCTACGAGCAGTACTTC.

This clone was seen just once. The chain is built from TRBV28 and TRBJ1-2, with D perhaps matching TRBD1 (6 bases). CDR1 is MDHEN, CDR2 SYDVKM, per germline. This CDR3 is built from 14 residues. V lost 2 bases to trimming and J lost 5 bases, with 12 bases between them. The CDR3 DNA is TGTGCCAGCAGTTTACCGGACAGAGGGTATGGCTACACCTTC. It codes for CASSLPDRGYGYTF.

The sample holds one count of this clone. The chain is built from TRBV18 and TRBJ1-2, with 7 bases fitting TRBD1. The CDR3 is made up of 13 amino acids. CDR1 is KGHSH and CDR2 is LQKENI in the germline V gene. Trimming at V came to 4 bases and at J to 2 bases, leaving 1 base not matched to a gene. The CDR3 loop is CASSQTGNYGYTF. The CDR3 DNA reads TGTGCCAGCTCACAGACAGGGAACTATGGCTACACCTTC.

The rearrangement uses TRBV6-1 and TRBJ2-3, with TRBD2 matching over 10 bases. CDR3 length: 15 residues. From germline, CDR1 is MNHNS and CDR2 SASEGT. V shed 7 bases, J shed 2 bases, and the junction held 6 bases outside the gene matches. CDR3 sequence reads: CASKGLAGDTDTQYF. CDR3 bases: TGTGCCAGCAAGGGGCTAGCGGGAGACACAGATACGCAGTATTTT.

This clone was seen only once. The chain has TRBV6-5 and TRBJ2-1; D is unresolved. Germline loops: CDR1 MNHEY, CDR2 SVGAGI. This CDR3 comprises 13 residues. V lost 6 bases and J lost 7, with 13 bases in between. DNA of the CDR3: TGTGCCAGCAGCCCCGAGAGTTTTAATGAGCAGTTCTTC. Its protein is CASSPESFNEQFF.

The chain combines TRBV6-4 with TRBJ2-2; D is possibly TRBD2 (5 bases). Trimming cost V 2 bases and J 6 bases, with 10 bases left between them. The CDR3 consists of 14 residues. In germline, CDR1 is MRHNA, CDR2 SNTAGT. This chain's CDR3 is CASSDREEAGELFF. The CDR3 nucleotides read TGTGCCAGCAGTGACAGAGAGGAGGCCGGGGAGCTGTTTTTT.

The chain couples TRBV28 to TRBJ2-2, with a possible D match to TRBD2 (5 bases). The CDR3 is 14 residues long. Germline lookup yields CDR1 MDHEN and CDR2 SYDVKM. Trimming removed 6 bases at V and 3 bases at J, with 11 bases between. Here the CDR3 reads CASSHGLDTGELFF. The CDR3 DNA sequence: TGTGCCAGCAGCCACGGACTCGACACCGGGGAGCTGTTTTTT.

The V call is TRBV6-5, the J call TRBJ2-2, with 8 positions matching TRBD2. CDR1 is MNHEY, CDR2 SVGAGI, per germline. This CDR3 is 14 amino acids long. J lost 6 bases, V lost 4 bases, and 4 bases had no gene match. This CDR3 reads CASSLGLGAGELFF. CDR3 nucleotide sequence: TGTGCCAGCAGTTTGGGACTAGGAGCCGGGGAGCTGTTTTTT.